This entry lists 22 T cell receptor beta chains sequenced from one sample in a study of identical twins. In TCRdb, the 5' RACE reads were re-called with MiXCR into one record per CDR3 protein. The data hold about 290,000 distinct CDR3 sequences, with roughly 10% observed a single time. This sample was shared with a second study, whose subject was yellow fever vaccine responses in identical twins.

What was sequenced was CD8+ T cells sorted from blood. All receptors come from a woman aged 18-30 years in good health.

In its sample, this clonotype was seen many times. The chain is built from TRBV28 and TRBJ2-7, with TRBD2 matching over 7 bases. Per the germline V gene, CDR1 is MDHEN and CDR2 is SYDVKM. CDR3 length equals 16 residues. The junction had 8 bases not matched to a gene; V was cut back by 1 base and J by 2 bases. This chain's CDR3 is CASSLSLAEFPYEQYF. The DNA of the CDR3 is TGTGCCAGCAGTTTATCCCTAGCGGAATTTCCCTACGAGCAGTACTTC.

This clonotype was observed a few times. The rearrangement links TRBV28 to TRBJ1-5; D is undetermined. V lost 4 bases to trimming and J lost 11 bases, with 18 bases between them. This CDR3 comprises 14 residues. Germline V gives CDR1 MDHEN, CDR2 SYDVKM. The CDR3 spells CASSSPHSTISQHF. CDR3 in DNA: TGTGCCAGCAGTTCCCCTCATTCGACGATCTCCCAGCATTTT.

This clonotype was seen many times. The rearrangement uses TRBV5-5 and TRBJ1-5, with TRBD1 identical over 7 bases. The V and J ends lost 0 bases and 5 bases, in that order; junction bases with no gene match: 5. Looked up from germline, CDR1 is SGHKS and CDR2 is YYEKEE (reference sequence). This CDR3 is built from 15 residues. The CDR3 loop is CASSLEQGFHQPQHF. CDR3 bases: TGTGCCAGCAGCTTGGAACAGGGGTTCCATCAGCCCCAGCATTTT.

This clonotype appeared a few times. The gene calls are TRBV9 and TRBJ2-5; D remains unclear. V shed 0 bases and J shed 4 bases, with 16 bases lying between them. Germline values: CDR1 SGDLS, CDR2 YYNGEE. The CDR3 contains 16 residues. This CDR3 reads CASSVVGEKRSETQYF. In nucleotides, the CDR3 is TGTGCCAGCAGCGTAGTAGGAGAAAAACGCTCAGAGACCCAGTACTTC.

This clonotype was detected only a few times. The chain combines TRBV12-3 or TRBV12-4 with TRBJ2-7; D is ambiguous. V lost 8 bases and J lost 2, with 13 bases in between. The CDR3 runs to 13 residues. The CDR3 is CASRKLEAYEQYF. In nucleotides, the CDR3 is TGTGCCAGCCGTAAGTTAGAAGCCTACGAGCAGTACTTC.

This clonotype came up a few times. This chain connects TRBV5-1 to TRBJ1-2; D gene ambiguous. CDR3 length equals 13 residues. V lost 0 bases and J 2 bases, leaving 5 bases between the germline ends. The germline V gene encodes CDR1 SGHRS and CDR2 YFSETQ. CDR3 amino acids: CASSLEGNYGYTF. CDR3 nucleotides: TGCGCCAGCAGCTTGGAGGGAAACTATGGCTACACCTTC. The entire variable domain, with the rest obtained from reference TRBV5-1 and TRBJ1-2, is as follows: KAGVTQTPRYLIKTRGQQVTLSCSPISGHRSVSWYQQTPGQGLQFLFEYFSETQRNKGNFPGRFSGRQFSNSRSEMNVSTLELGDSALYLCASSLEGNYGYTFGSGTRLTVV.

This clonotype was seen a handful of times. The V gene is TRBV20-1, the J gene TRBJ2-5, with D maybe TRBD2 (6 bases). The V gene's germline CDR1 is DFQATT and CDR2 SNEGSKA (reference sequence). The V and J ends lost 2 bases and 3 bases respectively, with 19 bases between them. The CDR3 has 16 amino acids. CDR3 bases: TGCAGTGCTAGAATGTATTGGGACTTGCTGAAAGAGACCCAGTACTTC. It encodes CSARMYWDLLKETQYF.

This sequence joins TRBV12-3 or TRBV12-4 and TRBJ2-3; D not resolved. The CDR3 runs 17 residues. The V gene lost 5 bases and the J gene lost 0 bases, with 18 bases spanning the gap. The CDR3 is CASSPVLSASSTDTQYF. For the CDR3, the DNA is TGTGCCAGCAGTCCCGTGCTGAGCGCATCTAGCACAGATACGCAGTATTTT.

This CDR3 is CASSQDGTYEQYF. CDR3 DNA sequence: TGCGCCAGCAGCCAAGATGGGACCTACGAGCAGTACTTC. V is TRBV4-3 and J is TRBJ2-7, with D unclear. The CDR3 runs 13 residues. V lost 0 bases, J lost 2 bases, and 5 bases lay in between. Looked up from germline, CDR1 is LGHNA and CDR2 is YSLEER.

This clonotype was seen only a few times. The V gene is TRBV12-3 or TRBV12-4, the J gene TRBJ1-4; D is perhaps TRBD1 (5 bases). This CDR3 is 12 amino acids long. Deletions cut 7 bases from V and 8 bases from J, with 11 bases between. The DNA for the CDR3 is TGTGCCAGCAACGACAGTTCGGAAAAACTGTTTTTT. Protein sequence: CASNDSSEKLFF.

This clonotype was seen a few times. The J gene is TRBJ2-5, the V gene TRBV27; 10 nucleotides agree with TRBD1. Trimming cost V 3 bases and J 4 bases; bases outside gene matches: 8. The germline CDR1 and CDR2 sequences are MNHEY and SMNVEV (reference sequence). The length of the CDR3 is 16 residues. CDR3 loop: CASSFLDRGQGETQYF. CDR3 nucleotides: TGTGCCAGCAGTTTCCTTGACAGGGGGCAGGGAGAGACCCAGTACTTC.

The chain has TRBV29-1 and TRBJ2-5; TRBD1 matches at 8 bases. The CDR3 totals 13 residues. Germline V gives CDR1 SQVTM, CDR2 ANQGSEA. V trimming: 2 bases; J trimming: 5 bases; junction bases outside the gene matches: 4. CDR3 loop: CSVERTGKETQYF. DNA for the CDR3: TGCAGCGTTGAAAGGACAGGGAAGGAGACCCAGTACTTC.

This clonotype was observed a few times. The chain joins TRBV15 to TRBJ2-1; D tentatively reads TRBD1 or TRBD2 (5 bases each). The CDR3 runs to 13 residues. V gave up 2 bases and J gave up 8 bases, with 10 bases separating them. CDR1 and CDR2 from the germline V gene are LNHNV and YYDKDF (reference sequence). As DNA, the CDR3 is TGTGCCACCAGCAGATACCGAGGGGATGAGCAGTTCTTC. It encodes CATSRYRGDEQFF.

The count of this clonotype is one. The chain recombines TRBV20-1 with TRBJ2-7; perhaps TRBD2 as D (5 bases). CDR3 size: 14 residues. The V gene lost 4 bases and the J gene lost 2 bases, with 15 bases spanning the gap. Germline loops: CDR1 DFQATT, CDR2 SNEGSKA (reference sequence). CDR3 region: CSAIPRTGTYEQYF. The CDR3 DNA follows: TGCAGTGCTATCCCCAGGACGGGGACCTACGAGCAGTACTTC.

This clonotype has more than one count but fewer than ten. This chain uses TRBV28 with TRBJ2-2; D gene ambiguous. Germline CDR1 is MDHEN and CDR2 is SYDVKM. This CDR3 region has 13 residues. The V and J ends lost 10 bases and 5 bases respectively, with 14 bases between them. CDR3 region: CATRKRATGELFF. The CDR3 coding sequence is TGTGCCACCCGTAAACGGGCGACCGGGGAGCTGTTTTTT.

The rearrangement uses TRBV5-5 and TRBJ2-1, with 10 bases that match TRBD1. The length of the CDR3 is 16 residues. Germline V gives CDR1 SGHKS, CDR2 YYEKEE (reference sequence). V shed 4 bases, J shed 1 base, and the junction held 5 bases outside the gene matches. CDR3 in DNA: TGTGCCAGCAGCGGACAGGGGGAAAAGTCCTACAATGAGCAGTTCTTC. Protein product: CASSGQGEKSYNEQFF.

A note on this clonotype: Given a much more abundant clone one base away, this may be a read error. V is TRBV11-2 and J is TRBJ2-3, with D hard to call. The CDR3 consists of 13 residues. V lost 5 bases, J lost 2 bases, and 8 bases lay in between. Germline V gene lookup returns CDR1 SGHAT and CDR2 FQNNGV. For the CDR3, the DNA is TGTGCCAGCAGCATAATAACCACAGATACGCAGTATTTT. Protein: CASSIITTDTQYF.

In this sample, this clonotype turned up many times. The V call is TRBV11-1, the J call TRBJ2-3; D might be TRBD1 (6 bases). Germline V gene lookup returns CDR1 SGHAT and CDR2 FQDESV (reference sequence). CDR3 length: 18 amino acids. V lost 7 bases and J 2 bases, leaving 25 bases between the germline ends. The CDR3 protein is CASTPPLLGRGYTDTQYF. The DNA for the CDR3 is TGTGCCAGCACCCCGCCGCTGTTAGGTAGGGGGTACACAGATACGCAGTATTTT.

This clonotype was seen a handful of times. This sequence joins TRBV7-8 and TRBJ2-7; tentative D call: TRBD1 (6 bases). V dropped 9 bases and J dropped 4 bases, with 13 bases sitting between them. Germline CDR1 SGHVS, CDR2 FQNEAQ. The CDR3 has 12 amino acids. The CDR3, as DNA: TGTGCCAGTGAGGACAGATTTTACGAGCAGTACTTC. It codes for CASEDRFYEQYF. The full variable domain, rest sourced from reference TRBV7-8 and TRBJ2-7, is GAGVSQSPRYKVAKRGQDVALRCDPISGHVSLFWYQQALGQGPEFLTYFQNEAQLDKSGLPSDRFFAERPEGSVSTLKIQRTQQEDSAVYLCASEDRFYEQYFGPGTRLTVT.

This clonotype was seen ten or more times. The chain joins TRBV7-9 to TRBJ2-2; 8 bases align to TRBD1. The V and J ends lost 4 bases and 4 bases, in that order; junction bases with no gene match: 8. CDR1 SEHNR and CDR2 FQNEAQ come from the germline V gene (reference sequence). This CDR3 region has 16 residues. CDR3 DNA sequence: TGTGCCAGCAGCTCACGGACAGGGATTGGCACCGGGGAGCTGTTTTTT. As protein: CASSSRTGIGTGELFF.

V and J are TRBV6-5 and TRBJ2-3; 9 bases fit TRBD2. The CDR3 is made up of 18 amino acids. The junction had 9 bases not matched to a gene; V was cut back by 2 bases and J by 0 bases. Per germline, CDR1 MNHEY and CDR2 SVGAGI. CDR3 region: CASSYGLAGSPSTDTQYF. The CDR3 region has the DNA TGTGCCAGCAGTTACGGGCTAGCGGGGTCCCCTAGCACAGATACGCAGTATTTT.

This clonotype has a count of ten or more. V and J are TRBV7-2 and TRBJ1-1; D is uncertain. The germline V and J ends were trimmed by 2 bases and 1 base, with 5 bases remaining between them. Germline V gene lookup returns CDR1 SGHTA and CDR2 FQGNSA. The CDR3 length is 13 residues. The CDR3 protein is CASSLSQNTEAFF. The DNA for the CDR3 is TGTGCCAGCAGCTTAAGCCAGAACACTGAAGCTTTCTTT.